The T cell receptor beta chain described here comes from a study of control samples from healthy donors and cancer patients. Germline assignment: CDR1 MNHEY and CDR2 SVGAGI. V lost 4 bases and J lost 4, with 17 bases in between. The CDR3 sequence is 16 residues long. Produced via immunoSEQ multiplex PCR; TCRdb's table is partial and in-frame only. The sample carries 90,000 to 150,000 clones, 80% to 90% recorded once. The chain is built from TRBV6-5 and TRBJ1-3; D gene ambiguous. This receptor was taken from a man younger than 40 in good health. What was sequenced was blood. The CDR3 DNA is TGTGCCAGCAGTTCCGCCGTAGGGAGATCCGGAAACACCATATATTTT. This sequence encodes CASSSAVGRSGNTIYF.